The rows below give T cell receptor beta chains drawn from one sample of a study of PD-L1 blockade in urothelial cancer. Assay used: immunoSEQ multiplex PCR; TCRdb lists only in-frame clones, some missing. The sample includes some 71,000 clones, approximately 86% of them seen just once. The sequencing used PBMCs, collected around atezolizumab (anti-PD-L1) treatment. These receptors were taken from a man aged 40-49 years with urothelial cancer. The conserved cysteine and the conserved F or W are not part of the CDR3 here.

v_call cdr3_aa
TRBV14 ASSQDRGTEAF
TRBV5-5 ASSHGQLYSNQPQH
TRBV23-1 ASTPGELF
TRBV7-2 ASSPGGRRTGELF
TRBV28 ATHLGNTIY
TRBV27 ASSFFLASYNEQF
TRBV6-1 ASSEAQREITDTQY
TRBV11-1 ASSLRLGTGAYNEQF
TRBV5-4 ASSSDRGRRDGYT
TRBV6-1 ASSGERGGAAF
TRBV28 ASTFSGERPDTQY
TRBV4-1 ASSQGGGGRTEAF
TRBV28 ASSFSGSYEQY
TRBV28 ASRPQGAGGYT
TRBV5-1 ASSLVPGLAGDNEQF